Listed below are T cell receptor beta chains from one sample, sequenced in a study of Ad26.COV2.S vaccination and SARS-CoV-2 variants. Sequencing was performed with immunoSEQ multiplex PCR; in TCRdb, only in-frame clones are kept and a portion is missing. Among hundreds of thousands of clones, roughly 90% were seen once, and the ten largest hold 10% to 15%. Here the sequenced sample was peripheral blood, taken in a trial of Ad26.COV2.S vaccine versus placebo. The origin of the receptors is a person aged 18-60 years who received the Ad26.COV2.S COVID-19 vaccine or a placebo. The conserved cysteine and the conserved F or W are not part of the CDR3 here. Each record gives: V gene, J gene, CDR3 protein.

>TRBV27|TRBJ2-1
ASSLFGGRRSNEQF
>TRBV7-2|TRBJ2-3
ASSPLLAGVTDTQY
>TRBV29-1|TRBJ2-7
SVKKRQDYEQY
>TRBV19|TRBJ2-1
ASSSPAGLYNEQF
>TRBV5-5|TRBJ2-1
ASSLSGGSYNEQF
>TRBV5-1|TRBJ2-1
ASSFRPGNEQF
>TRBV20-1|TRBJ2-2
SASTGTGGLRTGELF
>TRBV19|TRBJ1-4
ASTPSDNEKLF
>TRBV30|TRBJ2-1
AWSGGSNPGDEQF
>TRBV15|TRBJ1-5
ATSGDAMNQPQH
>TRBV7-3|TRBJ2-5
ASSLMPQETQY
>TRBV12-3/TRBV12-4|TRBJ1-2
ASSAPGYYGYT
>TRBV4-3|TRBJ1-3
ASSQDRRTGVGNTIY
>TRBV6-2/TRBV6-3|TRBJ2-5
ASSYYQETQY
>TRBV7-2|TRBJ2-2
ASSRREVGRELF
>TRBV11-2|TRBJ2-7
ASSLGVSLYEQY
>TRBV10-3|TRBJ1-1
AISASSSAVNTEAF
>TRBV6-5|TRBJ1-6
ASTSDRAYNSPLH
>TRBV6-7|TRBJ1-5
EADRAQRNQPQH
>TRBV19|TRBJ1-5
ASSQGHLNQPQH
>TRBV28|TRBJ1-5
ASSWDRAQTSNQPQH
>TRBV11-1|TRBJ2-1
ASSSRQGLYNEQF
>TRBV19|TRBJ1-2
ASSLPGATYGYT
>TRBV5-5|TRBJ1-6
ASSPPGRIGSPLH
>TRBV3-1/TRBV3-2|TRBJ2-5
ASRTSGRGRETQY
>TRBV4-1|TRBJ2-7
ASSQGDRVLLDEQY
>TRBV2|TRBJ2-7
ASRPGTGTYEQY
>TRBV5-8|TRBJ1-1
ATRPVGRTEAF
>TRBV6-6|TRBJ2-5
ASSRDTLGETQY
>TRBV6-5|TRBJ1-5
ASSYSTGGPQH
>TRBV7-8|TRBJ1-1
ASSLDIVGAEAF
>TRBV30|TRBJ1-4
AWSTGTGQGKLF
>TRBV11-2|TRBJ2-7
ASRVDTAYEQY
>TRBV9|TRBJ2-7
ASSAGTATSYEQY
>TRBV19|TRBJ1-4
ASSEGASGEKLF
>TRBV9|TRBJ2-1
ASSVASGSWNEQF
>TRBV5-1|TRBJ2-1
ASSPQASGSTNEQF